This T cell receptor (beta chain) emerged from a study of regulatory T cells in long-lasting Graves disease. Described time point: newly diagnosed GD, antithyroid drugs for less than 3 months. PBMC RNA was the source of the TCR library. The CDR3 is made up of 15 amino acids. Germline-derived CDR1 and CDR2 are ENHRY and SYGVKD. Combining iRepertoire HTBI primers with Arm-PCR of CDR3 regions, the authors built TCR beta libraries. As handled by the study authors: Detected in the samples were about 60 TRBV and 15 or so TRBJ segments. One entry per CDR3 protein, called by TCRdb with MiXCR from the multiplex PCR reads. The V and J calls and clone size are TCRdb's, not the authors'. The sample gives more than 400,000 distinct CDR3 sequences, 15% to 20% of which show up once; 9% to 15% is in the top ten. Study-level points and caveats: Persistent disease preferred TRBV28, TRBJ1-2 and TRBJ2-5. Accuracy may have been reduced by the small sample size.

This clonotype was seen a few times. Antigen: not known. The junction and the germline gene differ at one end; a read error may be behind it. The data were also submitted as part of a second study, on T cells in Graves' hyperthyroidism and ophthalmopathy. From that second work: The TCR CDR3 was amplified in a first-round RT-PCR using the HTBI primer set.

V gene TRBV10-3 combines with J gene TRBJ2-1; D unresolved. Specimen: peripheral blood mononuclear cells (PBMCs), collected at new diagnosis, from a patient treated with antithyroid drugs. The TCR comes from a man aged 40-55 years with Graves disease. The CDR3 coding sequence is TGTGCCAGCGTCGCGGATGTTGGCTCCTACAATGAGCAGTTTTTC. Translating it yields CASVADVGSYNEQFF.